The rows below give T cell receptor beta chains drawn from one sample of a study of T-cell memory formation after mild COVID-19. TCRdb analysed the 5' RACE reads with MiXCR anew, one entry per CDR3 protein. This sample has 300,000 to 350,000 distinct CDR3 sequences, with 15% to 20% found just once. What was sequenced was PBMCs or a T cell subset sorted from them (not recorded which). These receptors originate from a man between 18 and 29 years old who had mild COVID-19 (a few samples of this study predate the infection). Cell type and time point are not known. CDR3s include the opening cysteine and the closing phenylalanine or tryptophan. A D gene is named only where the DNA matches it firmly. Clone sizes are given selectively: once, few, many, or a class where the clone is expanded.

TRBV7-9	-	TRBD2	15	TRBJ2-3	TGTGCCAGCAGCCTCGGACTTAGCGGGGGAGATACGCAGTATTTT	CASSLGLSGGDTQYF
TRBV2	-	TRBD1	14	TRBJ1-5	TGTGCCAGCAGTGGCCGGACAGGGATCCAGCCCCAGCATTTT	CASSGRTGIQPQHF
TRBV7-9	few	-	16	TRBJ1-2	TGTGCCAGCAGTTCCTCGATAGGACAGACCTACTATGGCTACACCTTC	CASSSSIGQTYYGYTF
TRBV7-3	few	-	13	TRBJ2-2	TGTGCCAGCAGCTCTACAGGGATCGGGGAGCTGTTTTTT	CASSSTGIGELFF
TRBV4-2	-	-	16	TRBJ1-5	TGTGCCAGCAGCCAAGACTACAGTTATAGCAATCAGCCCCAGCATTTT	CASSQDYSYSNQPQHF
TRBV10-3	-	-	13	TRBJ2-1	TGTGCCACCGGGCCATGGGAACGGGGTGAGCAGTTCTTC	CATGPWERGEQFF
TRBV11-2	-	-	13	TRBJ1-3	TGTGCCAGCAGCTTAATGCGTGGGGACACCATATATTTT	CASSLMRGDTIYF
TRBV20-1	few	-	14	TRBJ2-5	TGCAGTGCTCAAACCCCGGGGATACAAGAGACCCAGTACTTC	CSAQTPGIQETQYF
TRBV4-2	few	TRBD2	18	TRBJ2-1	TGTGCCAGCAGCCAAGTATTGGGGCTAGCGGGGGCTGACAATGAGCAGTTCTTC	CASSQVLGLAGADNEQFF
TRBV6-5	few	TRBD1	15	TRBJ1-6	TGTGCCAGCAGTTACTCCTCAGGGGGGGGGTCACCCCTCCACTTT	CASSYSSGGGSPLHF
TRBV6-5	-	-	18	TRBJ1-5	TGTGCCAGCAGTCCTCGGGCCAATCCGGAATATAGCAATCAGCCCCAGCATTTT	CASSPRANPEYSNQPQHF
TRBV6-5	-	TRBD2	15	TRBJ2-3	TGTGCCAGCAGTTACGGTAGCGGGGGCACAGATACGCAGTATTTT	CASSYGSGGTDTQYF
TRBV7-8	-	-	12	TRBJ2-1	TGTGCCAGCAGCCACGTGCGTAATGAGCAGTTCTTC	CASSHVRNEQFF
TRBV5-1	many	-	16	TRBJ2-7	TGCGCCAGCAGCTTGAGGGGGGGCCGTAACAACTACGAGCAGTACTTC	CASSLRGGRNNYEQYF
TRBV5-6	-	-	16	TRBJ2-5	TGTGCCAGCAGCTTGGCCCTTACAGGGTTCTCAGAGACCCAGTACTTC	CASSLALTGFSETQYF
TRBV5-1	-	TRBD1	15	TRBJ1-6	TGCGCCAGCAGCTCAGGACAGGGGCGGGAATCACCCCTCCACTTT	CASSSGQGRESPLHF
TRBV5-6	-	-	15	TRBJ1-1	TGTGCCAGCAGCGAACTCCGGGGCACAAACACTGAAGCTTTCTTT	CASSELRGTNTEAFF
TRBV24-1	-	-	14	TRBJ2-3	TGTGCCACCAGTGATTCACGTATTGCAGATACGCAGTATTTT	CATSDSRIADTQYF
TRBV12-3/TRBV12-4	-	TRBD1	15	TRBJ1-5	TGTGCCAGCAGCCAGACAGGGGTTGGCAATCAGCCCCAGCATTTT	CASSQTGVGNQPQHF
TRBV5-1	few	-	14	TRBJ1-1	TGCGCCAGCAGCTTAGTCGACAGGAACACTGAAGCTTTCTTT	CASSLVDRNTEAFF
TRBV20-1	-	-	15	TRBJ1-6	TGCAGTGCTAGAGACCCGGGAAGGCCTAATTCACCCCTCCACTTT	CSARDPGRPNSPLHF
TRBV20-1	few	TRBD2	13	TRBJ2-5	TGCAGTGCCCCACATGAGGGAGGGGAGACCCAGTACTTC	CSAPHEGGETQYF
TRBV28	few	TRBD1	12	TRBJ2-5	TGTGCCATCAGGACAGGGGAAGAGACCCAGTACTTC	CAIRTGEETQYF
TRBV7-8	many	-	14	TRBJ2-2	TGTGCCAGCAGCTCGGACAGGAACACCGGGGAGCTGTTTTTT	CASSSDRNTGELFF